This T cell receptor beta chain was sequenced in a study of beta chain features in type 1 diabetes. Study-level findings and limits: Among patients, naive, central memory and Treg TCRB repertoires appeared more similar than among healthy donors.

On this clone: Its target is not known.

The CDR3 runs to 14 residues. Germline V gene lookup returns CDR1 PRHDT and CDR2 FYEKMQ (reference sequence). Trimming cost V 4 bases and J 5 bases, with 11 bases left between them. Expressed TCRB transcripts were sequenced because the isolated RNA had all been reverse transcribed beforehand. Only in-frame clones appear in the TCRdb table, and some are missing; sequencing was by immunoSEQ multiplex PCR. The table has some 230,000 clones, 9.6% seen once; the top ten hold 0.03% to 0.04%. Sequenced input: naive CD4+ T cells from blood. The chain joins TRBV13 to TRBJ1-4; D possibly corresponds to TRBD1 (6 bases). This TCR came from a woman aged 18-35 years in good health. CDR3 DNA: TGTGCCAGCAGCTCACAGGGACTAAATGAAAAACTGTTTTTT. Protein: CASSSQGLNEKLFF.